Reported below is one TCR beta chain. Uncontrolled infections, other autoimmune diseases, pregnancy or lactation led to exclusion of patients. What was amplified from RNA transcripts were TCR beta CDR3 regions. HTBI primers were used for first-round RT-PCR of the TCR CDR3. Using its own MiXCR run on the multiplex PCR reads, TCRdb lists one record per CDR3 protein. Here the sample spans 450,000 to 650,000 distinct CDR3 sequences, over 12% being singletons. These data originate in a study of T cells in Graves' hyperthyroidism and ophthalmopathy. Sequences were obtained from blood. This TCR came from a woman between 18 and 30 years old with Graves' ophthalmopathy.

The CDR3 loop is CASGLNTGELFF. The CDR3 DNA reads TGTGCTAGTGGTCTGAACACCGGGGAGCTGTTTTTT. The chain is built from TRBV12-5 and TRBJ2-2; D uncertain. V gave up 5 bases and J gave up 1 base, with 2 bases separating them. This CDR3 comprises 12 residues. The germline CDR1 and CDR2 sequences are LGHNT and FRNRAP.